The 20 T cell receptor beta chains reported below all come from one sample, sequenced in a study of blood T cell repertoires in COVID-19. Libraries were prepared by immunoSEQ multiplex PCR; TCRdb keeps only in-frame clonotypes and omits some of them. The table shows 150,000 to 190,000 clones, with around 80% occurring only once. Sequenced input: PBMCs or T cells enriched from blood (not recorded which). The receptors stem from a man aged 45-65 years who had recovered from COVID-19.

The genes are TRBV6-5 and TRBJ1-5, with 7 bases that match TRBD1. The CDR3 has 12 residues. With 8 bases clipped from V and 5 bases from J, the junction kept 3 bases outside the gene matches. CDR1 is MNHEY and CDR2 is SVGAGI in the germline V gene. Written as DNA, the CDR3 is TGTGCCAGCTCGACAGGGTATCAGCCCCAGCATTTT. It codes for CASSTGYQPQHF.

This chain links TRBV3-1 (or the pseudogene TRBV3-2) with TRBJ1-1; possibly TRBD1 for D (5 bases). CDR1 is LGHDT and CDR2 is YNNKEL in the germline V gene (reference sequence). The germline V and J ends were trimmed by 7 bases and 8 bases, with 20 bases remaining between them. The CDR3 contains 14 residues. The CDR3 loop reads CASISEQRDREAFF. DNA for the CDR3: TGTGCCAGCATATCCGAACAGAGAGACAGAGAAGCTTTCTTT.

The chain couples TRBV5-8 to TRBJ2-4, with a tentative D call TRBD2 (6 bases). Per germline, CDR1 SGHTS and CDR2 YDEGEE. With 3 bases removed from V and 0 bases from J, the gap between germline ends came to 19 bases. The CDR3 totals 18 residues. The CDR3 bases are TGTGCCAGCAGCTGGGACCCGCGGAGGGGTTTAGCCAAAAACATTCAGTACTTC. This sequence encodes CASSWDPRRGLAKNIQYF.

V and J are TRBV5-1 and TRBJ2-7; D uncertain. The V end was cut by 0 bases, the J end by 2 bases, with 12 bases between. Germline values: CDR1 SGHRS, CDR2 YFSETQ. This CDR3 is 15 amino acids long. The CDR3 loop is CASSLGGVQTYEQYF. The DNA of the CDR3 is TGCGCCAGCAGCTTGGGCGGCGTCCAGACCTACGAGCAGTACTTC.

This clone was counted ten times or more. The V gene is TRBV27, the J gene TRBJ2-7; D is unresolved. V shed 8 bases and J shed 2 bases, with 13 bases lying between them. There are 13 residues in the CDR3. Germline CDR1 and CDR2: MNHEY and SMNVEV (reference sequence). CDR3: CASSQTMTYEQYF. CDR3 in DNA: TGTGCCAGCTCCCAAACTATGACCTACGAGCAGTACTTC.

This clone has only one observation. CDR3 in amino acids: CASSHNRGRLYNEQFF. CDR3 in DNA: TGCGCCAGCAGCCATAACAGGGGGCGGCTCTACAATGAGCAGTTCTTC. The J gene is TRBJ2-1, the V gene TRBV4-1; 9 nucleotides align to TRBD1. V lost 3 bases and J lost 3; bases outside the gene matches: 6. Per germline, CDR1 MGHRA and CDR2 YSYEKL. The CDR3 is made up of 16 amino acids.

CDR3 coding DNA: TGTGCCAGCAGCTTAGTCCGAGCCCAAGAGACCCAGTACTTC. Translation: CASSLVRAQETQYF. The V call is TRBV7-9, the J call TRBJ2-5; D is unclear. V was clipped by 1 base and J by 1 base, with 7 bases between them. Germline V gives CDR1 SEHNR, CDR2 FQNEAQ (reference sequence). The CDR3 spans 14 residues.

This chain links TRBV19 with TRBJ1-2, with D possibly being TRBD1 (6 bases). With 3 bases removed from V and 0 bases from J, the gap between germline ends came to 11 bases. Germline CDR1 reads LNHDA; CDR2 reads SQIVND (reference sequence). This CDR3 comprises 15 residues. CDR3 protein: CASSILGAANYGYTF. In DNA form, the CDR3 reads TGTGCCAGTAGTATTTTGGGGGCGGCTAACTATGGCTACACCTTC. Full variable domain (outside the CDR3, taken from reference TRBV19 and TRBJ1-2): DGGITQSPKYLFRKEGQNVTLSCEQNLNHDAMYWYRQDPGQGLRLIYYSQIVNDFQKGDIAEGYSVSREKKESFPLTVTSAQKNPTAFYLCASSILGAANYGYTFGSGTRLTVV.

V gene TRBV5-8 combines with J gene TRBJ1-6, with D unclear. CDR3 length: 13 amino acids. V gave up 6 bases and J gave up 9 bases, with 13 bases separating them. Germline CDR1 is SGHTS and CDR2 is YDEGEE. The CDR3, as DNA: TGTGCCAGCAACATTATTAATTCTTCACCCCTCCACTTT. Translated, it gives CASNIINSSPLHF. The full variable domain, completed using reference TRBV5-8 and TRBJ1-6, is EAGVTQSPTHLIKTRGQQATLRCSPISGHTSVYWYQQALGLGLQFLLWYDEGEERNRGNFPPRFSGRQFPNYSSELNVNALELEDSALYLCASNIINSSPLHFGNGTRLTVT.

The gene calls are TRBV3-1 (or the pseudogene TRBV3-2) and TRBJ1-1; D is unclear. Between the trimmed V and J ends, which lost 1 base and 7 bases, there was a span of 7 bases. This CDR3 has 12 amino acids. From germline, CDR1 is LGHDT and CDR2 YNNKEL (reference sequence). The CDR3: CASSQGLGEAFF. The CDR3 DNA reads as TGTGCCAGCAGCCAAGGCCTCGGTGAAGCTTTCTTT.

CDR3 in DNA: TGTGCCAGCAGCTCTGTGGACAGCGGTAGCACAGATACGCAGTATTTT. This gives the protein CASSSVDSGSTDTQYF. The J gene is TRBJ2-3, the V gene TRBV7-9; possibly TRBD1 for D (6 bases). The CDR3 extends over 16 amino acids. Looked up from germline, CDR1 is SEHNR and CDR2 is FQNEAQ (reference sequence). V lost 4 bases and J 0 bases, leaving 14 bases between the germline ends.

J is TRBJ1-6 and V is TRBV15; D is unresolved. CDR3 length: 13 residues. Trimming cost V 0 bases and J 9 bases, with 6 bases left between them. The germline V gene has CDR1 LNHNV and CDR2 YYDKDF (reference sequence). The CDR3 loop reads CATSRDGSSPLHF. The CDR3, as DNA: TGTGCCACCAGCAGAGATGGGAGTTCACCCCTCCACTTT.

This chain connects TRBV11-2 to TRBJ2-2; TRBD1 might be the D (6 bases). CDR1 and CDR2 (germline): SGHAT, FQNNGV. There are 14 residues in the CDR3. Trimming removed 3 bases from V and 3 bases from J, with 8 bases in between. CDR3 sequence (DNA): TGTGCCAGCAGCTTTGGGACACACACCGGGGAGCTGTTTTTT. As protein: CASSFGTHTGELFF.

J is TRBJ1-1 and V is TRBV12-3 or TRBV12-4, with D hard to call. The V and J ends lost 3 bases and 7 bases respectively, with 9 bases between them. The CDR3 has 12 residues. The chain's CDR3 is CASSLGTLEAFF. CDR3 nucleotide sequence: TGTGCCAGCAGTTTGGGCACACTTGAAGCTTTCTTT.

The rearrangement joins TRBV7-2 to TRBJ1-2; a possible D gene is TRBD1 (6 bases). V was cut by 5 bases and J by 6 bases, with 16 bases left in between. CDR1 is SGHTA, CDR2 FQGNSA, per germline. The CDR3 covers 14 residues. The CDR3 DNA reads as TGTGCCAGCAGCGCACAGGGTCTTGGGGATGGCTACACCTTC. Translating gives CASSAQGLGDGYTF.

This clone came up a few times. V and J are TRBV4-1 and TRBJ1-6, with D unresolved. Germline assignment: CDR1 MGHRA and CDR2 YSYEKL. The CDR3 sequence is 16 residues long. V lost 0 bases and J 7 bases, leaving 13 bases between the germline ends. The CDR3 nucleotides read TGCGCCAGCAGCCAAGATTCTTGGGAGCGGAATTCACCCCTCCACTTT. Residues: CASSQDSWERNSPLHF.

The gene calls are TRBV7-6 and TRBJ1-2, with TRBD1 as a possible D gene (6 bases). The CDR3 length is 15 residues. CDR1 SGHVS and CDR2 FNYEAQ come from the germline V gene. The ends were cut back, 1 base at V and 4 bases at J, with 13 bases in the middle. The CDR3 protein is CASSLDNRGIYGYTF. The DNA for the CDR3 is TGTGCCAGCAGCTTAGATAATAGGGGGATCTATGGCTACACCTTC. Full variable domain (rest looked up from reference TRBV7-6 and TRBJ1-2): GAGVSQSPRYKVTKRGQDVALRCDPISGHVSLYWYRQALGQGPEFLTYFNYEAQQDKSGLPNDRFSAERPEGSISTLTIQRTEQRDSAMYRCASSLDNRGIYGYTFGSGTRLTVV.

In nucleotides, the CDR3 is TGTGCCAGCAGCTGGGCTCCTGGGCAGCTAGGCTACACCTTC. As protein: CASSWAPGQLGYTF. The rearrangement uses TRBV5-5 and TRBJ1-2; D uncertain. Germline V gene sequence: CDR1 SGHKS, CDR2 YYEKEE (reference sequence). V was cut by 3 bases and J by 8 bases, with 17 bases left in between. CDR3 length: 14 residues.

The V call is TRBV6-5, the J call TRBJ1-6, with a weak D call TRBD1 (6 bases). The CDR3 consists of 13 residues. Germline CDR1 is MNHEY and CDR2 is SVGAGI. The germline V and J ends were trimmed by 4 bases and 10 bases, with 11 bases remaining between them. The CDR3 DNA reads TGTGCCAGCAGTTCTACAGGGTTGTCACCCCTCCACTTT. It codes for CASSSTGLSPLHF.

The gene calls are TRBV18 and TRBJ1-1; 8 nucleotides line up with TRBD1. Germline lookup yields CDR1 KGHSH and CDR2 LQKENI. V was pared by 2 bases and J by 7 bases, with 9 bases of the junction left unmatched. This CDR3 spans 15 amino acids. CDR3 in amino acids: CASSPEAGGLGEAFF. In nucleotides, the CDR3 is TGTGCCAGCTCACCAGAGGCAGGGGGCTTAGGTGAAGCTTTCTTT.